The 19 T cell receptor beta chains given below trace back to one sample, sequenced in a study of PD-L1 blockade in urothelial cancer. Clones were read by immunoSEQ multiplex PCR, and TCRdb kept only the in-frame ones, dropping some. In the table there are 45,000 to 50,000 clones, around 83% of which are singletons. The time point is: pretreatment peripheral blood. Source: PBMCs, taken around atezolizumab (anti-PD-L1) treatment. The receptor source for this set is a man aged 45-60 years with urothelial cancer.

The chain employs TRBV7-9 and TRBJ1-1; D uncertain. V was pared by 6 bases and J by 1 base, with 6 bases between. Germline lookup yields CDR1 SEHNR and CDR2 FQNEAQ (reference sequence). The CDR3 contains 12 residues. The CDR3 is CASRLQNTEAFF. The CDR3 bases are TGTGCCAGCAGACTACAGAACACTGAAGCTTTCTTT.

This clone was seen once. This chain links TRBV15 with TRBJ2-1, with TRBD2 matching over 7 bases. CDR1 is LNHNV, CDR2 YYDKDF, per germline (reference sequence). The CDR3 is 16 residues long. V dropped 5 bases and J dropped 2; count of bases not matched to a gene: 9. In DNA, the CDR3 is TGTGCCACCAGCCCCCTTCTAAGCGGGGCCTACAATGAGCAGTTCTTC. The encoded protein is CATSPLLSGAYNEQFF.

The chain uses TRBV5-8 and TRBJ1-1; 8 nucleotides agree with TRBD1. With V trimmed by 4 bases and J by 8 bases, 1 base remained unmatched. Germline CDR1 SGHTS, CDR2 YDEGEE. The CDR3 has 11 residues. CDR3 DNA sequence: TGTGCCAGCAGCCGGACAGGGGAAGCTTTCTTT. This gives the protein CASSRTGEAFF.

The chain joins TRBV5-1 to TRBJ1-1; D is perhaps TRBD1 (5 bases). Germline-derived CDR1 and CDR2 are SGHRS and YFSETQ. Deletions cut 0 bases from V and 1 base from J, with 10 bases between. The CDR3 contains 15 residues. The CDR3 region is CASSLVWGGNTEAFF. DNA of the CDR3: TGCGCCAGCAGCTTGGTATGGGGGGGGAACACTGAAGCTTTCTTT.

Comment on this clone: Other DNA sequences within the sample encode an identical CDR3. This sequence joins TRBV7-9 and TRBJ1-1, with 7 bases fitting TRBD1. The CDR3 runs 15 residues. V lost 0 bases and J lost 2; bases outside the gene matches: 3. The germline CDR1 and CDR2 sequences are SEHNR and FQNEAQ (reference sequence). The CDR3 DNA is TGTGCCAGCAGCTTAGCAGGGACAGTAAACACTGAAGCTTTCTTT. Amino acids: CASSLAGTVNTEAFF. The whole variable domain, remainder taken from reference TRBV7-9 and TRBJ1-1, is DTGVSQNPRHKITKRGQNVTFRCDPISEHNRLYWYRQTLGQGPEFLTYFQNEAQLEKSRLLSDRFSAERPKGSFSTLEIQRTEQGDSAMYLCASSLAGTVNTEAFFGQGTRLTVV.

The chain carries TRBV7-2 and TRBJ2-1; TRBD2 matches 7 bases. The CDR3 sequence is 15 residues long. V gave up 5 bases and J gave up 5 bases; unmatched junction bases: 9. The germline V gene encodes CDR1 SGHTA and CDR2 FQGNSA. The CDR3 is CASSPPPSGHNEQFF. In DNA, the CDR3 is TGTGCCAGCAGCCCCCCCCCTAGCGGCCACAATGAGCAGTTCTTC.

The chain carries TRBV6-1 and TRBJ2-1; a possible D gene is TRBD1 (6 bases). Trimming took off 3 bases at V and 7 bases at J, with 10 bases between the two ends. The CDR3 loop spans 13 amino acids. Germline CDR1 is MNHNS and CDR2 is SASEGT. CDR3 loop: CASSERRGNEQFF. The CDR3 nucleotides are TGTGCCAGCAGTGAGAGAAGGGGGAATGAGCAGTTCTTC.

The chain joins TRBV16 to TRBJ1-2; TRBD1 matches at 9 bases. In germline, CDR1 is KGHSY, CDR2 FQNENV. Trimming took 4 bases from V and 2 from J; bases not matched to a gene: 8. The CDR3 loop spans 16 amino acids. The CDR3 DNA follows: TGTGCCAGCAGCCGCGAACAGGGGGCAGGGAACTATGGCTACACCTTC. Amino acid sequence: CASSREQGAGNYGYTF.

The chain is built from TRBV18 and TRBJ1-5; 8 positions agree with TRBD1. The CDR3 sequence is 16 residues long. V lost 1 base to trimming and J lost 0 bases; unmatched junction nucleotides: 2. Germline V gives CDR1 KGHSH, CDR2 LQKENI. The CDR3 sequence: CASSPRTGISNQPQHF. CDR3 DNA: TGTGCCAGCTCACCACGGACAGGGATTAGCAATCAGCCCCAGCATTTT.

This chain connects TRBV7-2 to TRBJ2-4, with 7 nucleotides matching TRBD2. The CDR3 runs to 14 residues. Germline CDR1 is SGHTA and CDR2 is FQGNSA. Trimming at V came to 5 bases and at J to 9 bases, leaving 10 bases not matched to a gene. As DNA, the CDR3 is TGTGCCAGCAGCCTGGGACCCTCGGGGGGCATTCAGTACTTC. It is translated as CASSLGPSGGIQYF.

The V and J genes are TRBV29-1 and TRBJ2-7; a possible D gene is TRBD2 (6 bases). The V gene lost 7 bases and the J gene lost 6 bases, with 16 bases spanning the gap. CDR3 length equals 12 residues. In germline, CDR1 is SQVTM, CDR2 ANQGSEA. CDR3 in DNA: TGCAGCGCCGCGGGGTCATCTGGCGAGCAGTACGTC. Its protein is CSAAGSSGEQYV.

This chain joins TRBV6-5 and TRBJ2-5; D ambiguous. The CDR3 spans 11 residues. V was pared by 5 bases and J by 5 bases, with 6 bases between. The germline V gene has CDR1 MNHEY and CDR2 SVGAGI. CDR3 in DNA: TGTGCCAGCAGTATTATGGAGACCCAGTACTTC. This codes for CASSIMETQYF.

This clone occurred a few times. As DNA, the CDR3 is TGTGCCAGCAGCGCGACAGGGGACGGCTACACCTTC. Amino acids: CASSATGDGYTF. This chain links TRBV7-9 with TRBJ1-2, with 8 bases identical to TRBD1. The CDR3 has 12 amino acids. The germline V gene has CDR1 SEHNR and CDR2 FQNEAQ (reference sequence). With V trimmed by 5 bases and J by 8 bases, 4 bases remained unmatched.

This sequence joins TRBV7-9 and TRBJ1-4, with TRBD1 as a possible D gene (5 bases). V was shortened by 2 bases and J by 8 bases, with 18 bases between the two germline ends. Germline CDR1 reads SEHNR; CDR2 reads FQNEAQ (reference sequence). CDR3 length: 16 amino acids. CDR3 in DNA: TGTGCCAGCAGCTTAATGGGGCCAGGGAAACAAGAAAAACTGTTTTTT. As protein: CASSLMGPGKQEKLFF.

Details on this clone: The sample has other DNA sequences that encode this CDR3 too. The chain links TRBV11-2 to TRBJ1-3, with 7 bases that match TRBD1. This CDR3 spans 15 amino acids. J was trimmed by 4 bases and V by 3 bases; bases with no gene match: 6. The V gene's germline CDR1 is SGHAT and CDR2 FQNNGV. The CDR3 DNA sequence: TGTGCCAGCAGCTTGGTACAGGGGTCGGGAAACACCATATATTTT. Encoded protein: CASSLVQGSGNTIYF.

This clone appeared a few times. The chain has TRBV5-1 and TRBJ1-5, with 9 bases matching TRBD1. This CDR3 is built from 14 residues. In germline, CDR1 is SGHRS, CDR2 YFSETQ. V shed 4 bases and J 4 bases; nucleotides not matched to a gene: 3. The CDR3 DNA sequence: TGCGCCAGCAGCCAGACAGGGGGTAATCAGCCCCAGCATTTT. Its translation: CASSQTGGNQPQHF.

The chain links TRBV11-2 to TRBJ1-1, with TRBD1 matching 10 bases. CDR1 and CDR2 (germline): SGHAT, FQNNGV. The trim removed 5 bases at V and 7 bases at J, leaving 4 bases unmatched. CDR3 length equals 13 residues. CDR3 in DNA: TGTGCCAGCAGCATGACAGGGGGCGGTGAAGCTTTCTTT. Residues: CASSMTGGGEAFF.

The V and J genes are TRBV4-2 and TRBJ2-7, with D possibly matching TRBD2 (5 bases). Germline V gene sequence: CDR1 LGHNA, CDR2 YNFKEQ. This CDR3 spans 17 amino acids. V gave up 4 bases and J gave up 6 bases, with 25 bases separating them. CDR3 bases: TGTGCCAGCAGCCCTCCCCCGATTACGGACTCGGGTTGCGAGCAGTACGTC. It yields the protein CASSPPPITDSGCEQYV.

The chain joins TRBV6-5 to TRBJ1-5; 7 positions match TRBD1. V was pared by 2 bases and J by 4 bases, with 2 bases of the junction left unmatched. The CDR3 contains 14 residues. Germline lookup yields CDR1 MNHEY and CDR2 SVGAGI. CDR3 coding DNA: TGTGCCAGCAGTTACAGACAGGGAAATCAGCCCCAGCATTTT. Amino acids: CASSYRQGNQPQHF.